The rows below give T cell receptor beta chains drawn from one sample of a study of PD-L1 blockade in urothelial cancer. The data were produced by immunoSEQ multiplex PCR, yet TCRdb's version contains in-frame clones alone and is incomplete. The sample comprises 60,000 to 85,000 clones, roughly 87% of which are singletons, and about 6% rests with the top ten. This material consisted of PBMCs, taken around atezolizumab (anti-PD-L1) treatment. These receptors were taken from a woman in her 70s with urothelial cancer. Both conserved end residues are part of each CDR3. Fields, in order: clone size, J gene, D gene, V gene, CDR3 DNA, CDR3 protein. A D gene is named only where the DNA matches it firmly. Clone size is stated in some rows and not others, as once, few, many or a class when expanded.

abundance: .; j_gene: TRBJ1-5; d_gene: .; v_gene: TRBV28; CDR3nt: TGTGCCAGCAGTTTACCCGGCGCAGGCAGTTATAGCAATCAGCCCCAGCATTTT; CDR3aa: CASSLPGAGSYSNQPQHF
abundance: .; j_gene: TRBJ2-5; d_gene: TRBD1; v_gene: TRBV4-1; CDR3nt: TGCGCCAGCAGTTTAACCGCGACAGGGGGCGTTGAGACCCAGTACTTC; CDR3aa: CASSLTATGGVETQYF
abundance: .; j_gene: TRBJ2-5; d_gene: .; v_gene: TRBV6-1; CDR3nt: TGTGCCAGCAAGTTTGGGGCCGAGACCCAGTACTTC; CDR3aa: CASKFGAETQYF
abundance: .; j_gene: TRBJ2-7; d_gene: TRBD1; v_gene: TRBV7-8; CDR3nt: TGTGCCAGCAGCTCTCATTCCGGACAGGGCAGTTACGAGCAGTACTTC; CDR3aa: CASSSHSGQGSYEQYF
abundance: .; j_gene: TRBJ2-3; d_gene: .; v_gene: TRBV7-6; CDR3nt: TGTGCCAGCAGCTTTCTTTTAGGCACAGATACGCAGTATTTT; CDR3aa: CASSFLLGTDTQYF
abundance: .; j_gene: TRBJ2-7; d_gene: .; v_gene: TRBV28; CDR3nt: TGTGCCAGCAGTTTATTAGGACTATACTACGAGCAGTACTTC; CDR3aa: CASSLLGLYYEQYF
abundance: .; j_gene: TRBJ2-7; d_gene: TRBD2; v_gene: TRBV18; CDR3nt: TGTGCCAGCTCACTAAACCGACTAGCGGGAGTCTACGAGCAGTACTTC; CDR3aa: CASSLNRLAGVYEQYF
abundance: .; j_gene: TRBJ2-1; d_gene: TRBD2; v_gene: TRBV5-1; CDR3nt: TGCGCCAGCAGCCCGGGACCGGGGACTAGCCGATACAATGAGCAGTTCTTC; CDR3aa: CASSPGPGTSRYNEQFF
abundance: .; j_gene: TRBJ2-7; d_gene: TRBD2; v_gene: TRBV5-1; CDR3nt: TGCGCCAGCAGCTTGTCAGCGGGAATTCCTTCCTACGAGCAGTACTTC; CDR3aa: CASSLSAGIPSYEQYF
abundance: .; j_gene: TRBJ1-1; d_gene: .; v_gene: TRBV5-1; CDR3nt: TGCGCCAGCAGCTTTACAGGTGGCACTGAAGCTTTCTTT; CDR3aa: CASSFTGGTEAFF
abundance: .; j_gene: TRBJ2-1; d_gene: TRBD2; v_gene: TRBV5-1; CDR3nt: TGCGCCAGCAGCTTGGCCGTGTTGGCGCGGGGGGCAAACAATGAGCAGTTCTTC; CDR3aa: CASSLAVLARGANNEQFF
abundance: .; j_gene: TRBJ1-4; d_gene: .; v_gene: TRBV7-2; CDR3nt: TGTGCCAGCAGCTTACGGGGGGCGGTCGAGGAAAAACTGTTTTTT; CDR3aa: CASSLRGAVEEKLFF
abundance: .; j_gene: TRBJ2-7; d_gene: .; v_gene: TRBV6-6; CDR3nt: TGTGCCAGCAGCCACGACAGTTACGAGCAGTACTTC; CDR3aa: CASSHDSYEQYF
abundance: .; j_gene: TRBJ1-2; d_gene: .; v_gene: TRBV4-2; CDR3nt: TGTGCCAGCAGCCATTGGGGGGGCGACTATGGCTACACCTTC; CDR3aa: CASSHWGGDYGYTF
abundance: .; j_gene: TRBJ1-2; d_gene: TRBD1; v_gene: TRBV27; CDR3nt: TGTGCCAGCAGTTTGTATACAGGGGGCGGCTACACCTTC; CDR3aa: CASSLYTGGGYTF
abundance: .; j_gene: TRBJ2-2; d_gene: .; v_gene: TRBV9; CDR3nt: TGTGCCAGCAGCGTAGGAGGGTTGGTCGGGGAGCTGTTTTTT; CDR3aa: CASSVGGLVGELFF
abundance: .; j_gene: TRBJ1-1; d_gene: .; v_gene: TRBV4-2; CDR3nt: TGTGCCAGCAGCCATAAGGGGGCTGAAGCTTTCTTT; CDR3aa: CASSHKGAEAFF
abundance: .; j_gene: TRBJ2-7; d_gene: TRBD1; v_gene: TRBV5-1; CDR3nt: TGCGCCAGCAGCTGGGGGGGGACAGGGGAGAAACGGCACTTC; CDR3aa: CASSWGGTGEKRHF
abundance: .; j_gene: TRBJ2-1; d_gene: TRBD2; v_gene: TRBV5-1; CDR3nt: TGCGCCAGCAGCCAAGGGACTAGTATGGGTGAGCAGTTCTTC; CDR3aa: CASSQGTSMGEQFF
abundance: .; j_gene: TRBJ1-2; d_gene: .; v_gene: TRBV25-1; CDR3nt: TGTGCCAGCAGTGGCGGACTAAACCTGGGAGGCTACACCTTC; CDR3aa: CASSGGLNLGGYTF
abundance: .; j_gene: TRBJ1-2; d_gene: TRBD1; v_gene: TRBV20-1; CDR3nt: TGCAGTGCAAGGACAGGGCGAGGCTACACCTTC; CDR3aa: CSARTGRGYTF
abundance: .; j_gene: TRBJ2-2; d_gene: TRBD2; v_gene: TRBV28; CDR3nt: TGTGCCAGCAGTCCCCAGGGAGGGATGATCACCGGGGAGCTGTTTTTT; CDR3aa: CASSPQGGMITGELFF
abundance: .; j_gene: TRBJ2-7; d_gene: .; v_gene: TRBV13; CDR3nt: TGTGCCAGCAGCCGAAACAGGGCGGGCGAGCAGTACTTC; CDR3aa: CASSRNRAGEQYF
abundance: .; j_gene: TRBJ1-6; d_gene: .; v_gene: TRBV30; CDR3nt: TGTGCCTGGAGTGTTCAGTCAGTGCCATCCTATAATTCACCCCTCCACTTT; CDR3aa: CAWSVQSVPSYNSPLHF
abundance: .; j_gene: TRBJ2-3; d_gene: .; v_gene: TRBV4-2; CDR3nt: TGTGCCAGCAGCCAAGAACTGAGCAGGTCTAGCACAGATACGCAGTATTTT; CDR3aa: CASSQELSRSSTDTQYF
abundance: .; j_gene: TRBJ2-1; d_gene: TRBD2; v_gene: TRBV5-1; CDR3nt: TGCGCCAGCAGCCTGCCCTTAAATAAGCGGGAACTAGTCGATGAGCAGTTCTTC; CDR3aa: CASSLPLNKRELVDEQFF
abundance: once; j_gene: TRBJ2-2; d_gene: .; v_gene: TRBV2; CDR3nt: TGTGCCAGCAGTGAACGGCAGGCGAACACCGGGGAGCTGTTTTTT; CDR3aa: CASSERQANTGELFF
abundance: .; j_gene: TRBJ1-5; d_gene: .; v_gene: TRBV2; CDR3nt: TGTGCCAGCAGTGCCCTAACCGATCGCAATCAGCCCCAGCATTTT; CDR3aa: CASSALTDRNQPQHF
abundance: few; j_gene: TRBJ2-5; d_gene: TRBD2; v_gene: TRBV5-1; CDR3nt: TGCGCCAGCAGCACTAGGACTAGCGGAGAGACCCAGTACTTC; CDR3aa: CASSTRTSGETQYF
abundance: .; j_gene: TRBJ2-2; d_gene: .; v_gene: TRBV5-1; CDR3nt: TGCGCCAGCAGCTTGGTAGGAGCTGACACCGGGGAGCTGTTTTTT; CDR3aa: CASSLVGADTGELFF
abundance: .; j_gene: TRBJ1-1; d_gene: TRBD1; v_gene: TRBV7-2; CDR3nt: TGTGCCAGCAGCTTAGCGGGGACAGGGGCCATTCGAGAAGCTTTCTTT; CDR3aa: CASSLAGTGAIREAFF
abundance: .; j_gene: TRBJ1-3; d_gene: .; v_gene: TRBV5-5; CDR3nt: TGTGCCAGCAGCGGAACAGGTTCTGGAAACACCATATATTTT; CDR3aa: CASSGTGSGNTIYF
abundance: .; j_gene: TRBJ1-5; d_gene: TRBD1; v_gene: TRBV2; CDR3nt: TGTGCCAGCAGTGTTGACAGGGGCAATCAGCCCCAGCATTTT; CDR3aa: CASSVDRGNQPQHF
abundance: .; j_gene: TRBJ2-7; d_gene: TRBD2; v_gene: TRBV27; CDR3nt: TGTGCCAGCAGCTCCCTAGCGGGGCGCCTCTACGAGCAGTACTTC; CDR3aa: CASSSLAGRLYEQYF
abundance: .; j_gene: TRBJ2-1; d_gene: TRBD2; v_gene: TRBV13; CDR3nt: TGTGCCAGCAGCCGGACTAGCGGGGGGCCCCGCGGGAATGAGCAGTTCTTC; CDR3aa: CASSRTSGGPRGNEQFF
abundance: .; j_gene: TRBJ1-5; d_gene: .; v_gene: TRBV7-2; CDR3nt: TGTGCCAGCAGCTTAGACAGGGTTTTGCAGCCCCAGCATTTT; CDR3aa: CASSLDRVLQPQHF
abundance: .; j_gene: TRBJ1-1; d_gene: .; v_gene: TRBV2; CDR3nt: TGTGCCAGCAGTGAACGGGAGGTCACTGAAGCTTTCTTT; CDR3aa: CASSEREVTEAFF
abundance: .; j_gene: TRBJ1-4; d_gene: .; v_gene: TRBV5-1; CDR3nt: TGCGCCAGCAGCTTGGGGGGGCCCGGCAATGAAAAACTGTTTTTT; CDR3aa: CASSLGGPGNEKLFF
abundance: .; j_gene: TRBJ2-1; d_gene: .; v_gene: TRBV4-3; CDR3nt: TGCGCCAGCAGCCAAGATCTGGGGAGCAATGAGCAGTTCTTC; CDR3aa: CASSQDLGSNEQFF
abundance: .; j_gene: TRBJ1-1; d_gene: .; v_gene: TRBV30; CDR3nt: TGTGCCTGGAAACAAAGAACTGAAGCTTTCTTT; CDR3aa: CAWKQRTEAFF
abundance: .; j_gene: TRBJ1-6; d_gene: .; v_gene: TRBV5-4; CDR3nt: TGTGCCAGCAGCTTGCCTAACCCCGATTCACCCCTCCACTTT; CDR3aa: CASSLPNPDSPLHF
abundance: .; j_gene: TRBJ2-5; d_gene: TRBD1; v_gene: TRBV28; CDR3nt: TGTGCCAGCAGTCCTACGGACAGGAAGACCCAGTACTTC; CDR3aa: CASSPTDRKTQYF
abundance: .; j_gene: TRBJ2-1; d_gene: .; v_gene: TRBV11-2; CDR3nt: TGTGCCAGCGGACTTACGGCGGGCCTACACAATGAGCAGTTCTTC; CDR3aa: CASGLTAGLHNEQFF
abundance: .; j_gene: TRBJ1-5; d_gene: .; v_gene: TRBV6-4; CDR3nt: TGTGCCAGCGCCCCGGAGGGCAATCAGCCCCAGCATTTT; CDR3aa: CASAPEGNQPQHF
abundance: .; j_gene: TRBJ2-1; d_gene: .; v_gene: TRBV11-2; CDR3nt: TGTGCCAGCAGCTTAGAACGGTCCACGGATGAGCAGTTCTTC; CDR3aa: CASSLERSTDEQFF
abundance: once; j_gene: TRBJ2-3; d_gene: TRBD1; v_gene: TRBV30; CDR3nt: TGTGCCTGGAGTGCGGGGACAGGGGCAGATACGCAGTATTTT; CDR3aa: CAWSAGTGADTQYF
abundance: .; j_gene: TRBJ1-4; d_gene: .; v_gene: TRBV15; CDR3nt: TGTGCCACCACCACAGGGTATAATGAAAAACTGTTTTTT; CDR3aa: CATTTGYNEKLFF
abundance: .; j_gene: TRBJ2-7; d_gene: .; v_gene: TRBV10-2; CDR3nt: TGCGCCAGCAGTGAACCCCAGGGAACTACCTACGAGCAGTACTTC; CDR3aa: CASSEPQGTTYEQYF
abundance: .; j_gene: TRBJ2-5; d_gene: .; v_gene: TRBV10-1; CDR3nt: TGCGCCAGCAGCCGGGACACGCAAGAGACCCAGTACTTC; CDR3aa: CASSRDTQETQYF
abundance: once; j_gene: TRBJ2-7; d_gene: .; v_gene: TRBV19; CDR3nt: TGTGCCAGTAGTCCGCAGGGGCCCTACGAGCAGTACTTC; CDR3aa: CASSPQGPYEQYF
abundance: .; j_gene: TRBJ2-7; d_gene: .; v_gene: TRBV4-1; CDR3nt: TGCGCCAGCAGCCCCCGACAGGGAGGCTACGAGCAGTACTTC; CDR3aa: CASSPRQGGYEQYF
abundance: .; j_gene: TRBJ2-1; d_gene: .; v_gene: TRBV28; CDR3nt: TGTGCCAGCAGTTTATCTCTACTCCTCGGGGACAATGAGCAGTTCTTC; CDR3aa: CASSLSLLLGDNEQFF
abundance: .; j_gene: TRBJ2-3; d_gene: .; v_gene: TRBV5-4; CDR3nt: TGTGCCAGCACCCGCTGGCGGGGCACAGATACGCAGTATTTT; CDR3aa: CASTRWRGTDTQYF
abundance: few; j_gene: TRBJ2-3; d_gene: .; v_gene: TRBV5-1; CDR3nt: TGCGCCAGCAGCTTAGAAGGGGGAGTCACAGATACGCAGTATTTT; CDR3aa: CASSLEGGVTDTQYF
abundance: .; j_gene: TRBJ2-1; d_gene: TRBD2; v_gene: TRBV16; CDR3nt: TGTGCCAGCAGCCAAAGGATGGAAAGACTAGCAGTCAACAATGAGCAGTTCTTC; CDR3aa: CASSQRMERLAVNNEQFF